This entry describes one TCR beta chain. The entry originates in a study of blood T cell repertoires in COVID-19. The CDR3 is 17 amino acids. CDR1 SGHKS and CDR2 YYEKEE come from the germline V gene (reference sequence). Trimming pared 1 base from V and 1 base from J, leaving 15 bases between. Sequencing used immunoSEQ multiplex PCR; TCRdb keeps in-frame clones, though not all of them. The table shows around 250,000 clones, with 70% to 90% occurring only once. The V and J genes are TRBV5-5 and TRBJ2-1, with D unclear. The receptor was isolated from a woman in her forties or fifties who had recovered from COVID-19. Sequences were obtained from PBMCs or T cells enriched from blood (not recorded which). The CDR3 DNA sequence: TGTGCCAGCAGCTTGTCGTCTGCTAGGAGTTCCTACAATGAGCAGTTCTTC. The encoded protein is CASSLSSARSSYNEQFF. Full variable domain (outside the CDR3, taken from reference TRBV5-5 and TRBJ2-1): DAGVTQSPTHLIKTRGQQVTLRCSPISGHKSVSWYQQVLGQGPQFIFQYYEKEERGRGNFPDRFSARQFPNYSSELNVNALLLGDSALYLCASSLSSARSSYNEQFFGPGTRLTVL.